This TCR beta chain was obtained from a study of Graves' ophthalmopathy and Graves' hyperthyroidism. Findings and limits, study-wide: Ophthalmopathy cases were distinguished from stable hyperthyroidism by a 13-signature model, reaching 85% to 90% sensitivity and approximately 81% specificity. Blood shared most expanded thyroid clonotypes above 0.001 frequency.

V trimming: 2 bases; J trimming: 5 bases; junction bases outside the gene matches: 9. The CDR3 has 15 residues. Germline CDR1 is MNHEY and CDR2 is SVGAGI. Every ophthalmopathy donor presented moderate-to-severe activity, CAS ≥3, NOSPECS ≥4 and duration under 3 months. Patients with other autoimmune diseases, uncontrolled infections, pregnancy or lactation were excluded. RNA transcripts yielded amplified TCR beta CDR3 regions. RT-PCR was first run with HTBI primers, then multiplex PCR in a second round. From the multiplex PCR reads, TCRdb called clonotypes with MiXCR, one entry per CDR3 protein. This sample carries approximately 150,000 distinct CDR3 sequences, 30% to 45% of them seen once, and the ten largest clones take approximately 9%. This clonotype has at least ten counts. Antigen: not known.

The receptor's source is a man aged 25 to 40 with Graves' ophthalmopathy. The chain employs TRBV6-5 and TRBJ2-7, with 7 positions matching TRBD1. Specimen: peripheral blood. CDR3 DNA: TGTGCCAGCAGTTACGGCAGGGGGAGAAGAAACGAGCAGTACTTC. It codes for CASSYGRGRRNEQYF.